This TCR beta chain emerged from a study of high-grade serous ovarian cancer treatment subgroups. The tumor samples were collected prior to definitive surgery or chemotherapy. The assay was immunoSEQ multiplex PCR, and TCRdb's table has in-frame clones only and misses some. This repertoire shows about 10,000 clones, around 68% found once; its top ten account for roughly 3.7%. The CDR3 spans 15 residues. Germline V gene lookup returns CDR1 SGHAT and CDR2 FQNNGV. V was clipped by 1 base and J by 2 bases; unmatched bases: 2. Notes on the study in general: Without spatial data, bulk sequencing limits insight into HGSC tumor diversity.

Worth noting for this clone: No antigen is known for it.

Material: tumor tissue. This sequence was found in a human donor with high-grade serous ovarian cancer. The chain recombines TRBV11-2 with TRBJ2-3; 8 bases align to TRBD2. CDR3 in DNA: TGTGCCAGCAGCTTAGCGGGAGGGACCACAGATACGCAGTATTTT. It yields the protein CASSLAGGTTDTQYF.